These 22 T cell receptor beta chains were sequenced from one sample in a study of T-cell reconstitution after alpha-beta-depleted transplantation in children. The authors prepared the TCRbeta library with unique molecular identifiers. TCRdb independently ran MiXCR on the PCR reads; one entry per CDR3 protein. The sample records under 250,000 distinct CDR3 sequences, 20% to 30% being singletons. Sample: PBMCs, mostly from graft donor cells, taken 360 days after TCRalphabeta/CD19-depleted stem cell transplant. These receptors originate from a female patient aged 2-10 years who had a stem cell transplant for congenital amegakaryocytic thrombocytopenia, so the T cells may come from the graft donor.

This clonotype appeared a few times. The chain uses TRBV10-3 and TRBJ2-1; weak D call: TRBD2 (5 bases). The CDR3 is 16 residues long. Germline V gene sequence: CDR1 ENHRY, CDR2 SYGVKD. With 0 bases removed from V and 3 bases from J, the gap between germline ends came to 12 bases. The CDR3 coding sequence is TGTGCCATCAGTGAGTCCCTAGCCGGGAACTACAATGAGCAGTTCTTC. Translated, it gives CAISESLAGNYNEQFF.

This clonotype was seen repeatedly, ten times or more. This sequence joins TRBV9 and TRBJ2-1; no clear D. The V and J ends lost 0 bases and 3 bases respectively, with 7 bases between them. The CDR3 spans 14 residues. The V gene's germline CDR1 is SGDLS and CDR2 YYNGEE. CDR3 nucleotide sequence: TGTGCCAGCAGCGTAGTGCCTGACTACAATGAGCAGTTCTTC. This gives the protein CASSVVPDYNEQFF.

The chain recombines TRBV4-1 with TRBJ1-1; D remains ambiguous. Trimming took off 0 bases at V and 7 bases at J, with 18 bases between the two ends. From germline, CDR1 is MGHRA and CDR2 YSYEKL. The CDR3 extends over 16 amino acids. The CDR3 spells CASSQDRRARRDEAFF. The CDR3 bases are TGCGCCAGCAGCCAAGATCGAAGGGCCAGGAGGGATGAAGCTTTCTTT.

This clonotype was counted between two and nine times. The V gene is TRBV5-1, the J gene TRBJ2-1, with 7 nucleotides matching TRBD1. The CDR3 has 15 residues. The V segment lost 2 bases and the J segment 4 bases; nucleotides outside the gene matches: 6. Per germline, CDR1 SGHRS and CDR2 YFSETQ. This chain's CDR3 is CASSFSGTEYNEQFF. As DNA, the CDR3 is TGCGCCAGCAGCTTCTCCGGGACAGAGTACAATGAGCAGTTCTTC.

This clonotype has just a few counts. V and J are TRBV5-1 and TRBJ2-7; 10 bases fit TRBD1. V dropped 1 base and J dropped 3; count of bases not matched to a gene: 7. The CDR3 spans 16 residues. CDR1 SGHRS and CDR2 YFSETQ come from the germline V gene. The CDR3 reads CASSLPDRGLDYEQYF. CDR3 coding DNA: TGCGCCAGCAGCTTGCCCGACAGGGGGCTGGACTACGAGCAGTACTTC.

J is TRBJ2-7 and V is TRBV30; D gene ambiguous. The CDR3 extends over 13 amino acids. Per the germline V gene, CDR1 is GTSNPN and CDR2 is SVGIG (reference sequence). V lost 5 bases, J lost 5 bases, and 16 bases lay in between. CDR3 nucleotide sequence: TGTGCCTGGGTGCGGACCGGGCGCCACGAGCAGTACTTC. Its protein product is CAWVRTGRHEQYF. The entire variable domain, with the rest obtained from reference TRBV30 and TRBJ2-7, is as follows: SQTIHQWPATLVQPVGSPLSLECTVEGTSNPNLYWYRQAAGRGLQLLFYSVGIGQISSEVPQNLSASRPQDRQFILSSKKLLLSDSGFYLCAWVRTGRHEQYFGPGTRLTVT.

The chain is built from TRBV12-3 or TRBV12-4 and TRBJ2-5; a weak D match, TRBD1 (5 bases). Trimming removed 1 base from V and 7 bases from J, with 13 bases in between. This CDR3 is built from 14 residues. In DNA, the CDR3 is TGTGCCAGCAGTTTAGTGGCAGGGAAGGGGACCCAGTACTTC. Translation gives CASSLVAGKGTQYF.

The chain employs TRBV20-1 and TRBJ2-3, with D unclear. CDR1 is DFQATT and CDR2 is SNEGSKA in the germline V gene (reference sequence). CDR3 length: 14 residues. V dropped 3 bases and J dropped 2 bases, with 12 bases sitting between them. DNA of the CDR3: TGCAGTGCTAGGGATTTCAAACACACAGATACGCAGTATTTT. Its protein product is CSARDFKHTDTQYF.

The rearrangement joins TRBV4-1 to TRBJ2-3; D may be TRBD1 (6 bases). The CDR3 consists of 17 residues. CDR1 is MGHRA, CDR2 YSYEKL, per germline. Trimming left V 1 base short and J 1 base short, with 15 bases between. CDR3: CASSQGSGWGRTDTQYF. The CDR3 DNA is TGCGCCAGCAGCCAAGGTTCTGGGTGGGGGCGCACAGATACGCAGTATTTT.

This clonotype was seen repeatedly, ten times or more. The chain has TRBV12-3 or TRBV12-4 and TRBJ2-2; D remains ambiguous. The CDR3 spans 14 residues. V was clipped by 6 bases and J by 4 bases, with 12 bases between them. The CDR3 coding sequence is TGTGCCAGCAGAATCTCCGGACGCACCGGGGAGCTGTTTTTT. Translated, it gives CASRISGRTGELFF.

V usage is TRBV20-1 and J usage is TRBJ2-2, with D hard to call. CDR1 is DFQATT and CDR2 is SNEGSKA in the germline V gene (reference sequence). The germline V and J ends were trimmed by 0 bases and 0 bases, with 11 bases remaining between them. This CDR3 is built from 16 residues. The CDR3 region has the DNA TGCAGTGCTAGAGATTGGCGAGAAACGAACACCGGGGAGCTGTTTTTT. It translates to CSARDWRETNTGELFF.

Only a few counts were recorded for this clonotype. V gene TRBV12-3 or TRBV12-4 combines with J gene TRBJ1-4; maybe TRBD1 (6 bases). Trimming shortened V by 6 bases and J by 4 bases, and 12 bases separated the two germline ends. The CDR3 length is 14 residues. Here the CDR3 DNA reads TGTGCCAGCAGCTTTGACAGGCTTAATGAAAAACTGTTTTTT. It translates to CASSFDRLNEKLFF.

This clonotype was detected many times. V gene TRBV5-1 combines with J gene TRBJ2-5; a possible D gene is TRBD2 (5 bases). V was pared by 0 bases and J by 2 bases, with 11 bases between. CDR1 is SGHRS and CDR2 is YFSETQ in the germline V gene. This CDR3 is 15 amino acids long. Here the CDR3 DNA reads TGCGCCAGCAGCTTGGCAACTAGACAACAAGAGACCCAGTACTTC. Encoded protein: CASSLATRQQETQYF.

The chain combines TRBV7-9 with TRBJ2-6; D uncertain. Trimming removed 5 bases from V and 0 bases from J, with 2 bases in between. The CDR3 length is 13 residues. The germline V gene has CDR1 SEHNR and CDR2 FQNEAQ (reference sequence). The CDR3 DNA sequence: TGTGCCAGCAGCGTCTCTGGGGCCAACGTCCTGACTTTC. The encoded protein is CASSVSGANVLTF.

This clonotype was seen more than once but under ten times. CDR3 sequence: CASSLTGREKLFF. The CDR3 coding sequence is TGTGCCAGCAGCCTTACAGGGCGTGAAAAACTGTTTTTT. This chain links TRBV7-9 with TRBJ1-4, with D possibly being TRBD1 (6 bases). V was trimmed by 5 bases and J by 7 bases, leaving 11 bases between them. Germline CDR1 is SEHNR and CDR2 is FQNEAQ (reference sequence). CDR3 size: 13 residues.

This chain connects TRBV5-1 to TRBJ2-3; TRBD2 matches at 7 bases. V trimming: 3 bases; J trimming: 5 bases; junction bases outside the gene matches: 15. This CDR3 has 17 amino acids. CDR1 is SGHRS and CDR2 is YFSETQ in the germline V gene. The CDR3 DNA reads TGCGCCAGCAGCTCCATCCCAGGGACTATCCCCAGAGATACGCAGTATTTT. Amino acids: CASSSIPGTIPRDTQYF.

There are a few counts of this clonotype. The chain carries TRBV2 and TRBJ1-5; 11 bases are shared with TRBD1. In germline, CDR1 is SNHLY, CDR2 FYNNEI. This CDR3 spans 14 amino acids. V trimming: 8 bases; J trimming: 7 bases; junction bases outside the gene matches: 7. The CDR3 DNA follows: TGTGCCAGCTCCTTGGGGACAGGGGGGCAGCCCCAGCATTTT. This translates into CASSLGTGGQPQHF.

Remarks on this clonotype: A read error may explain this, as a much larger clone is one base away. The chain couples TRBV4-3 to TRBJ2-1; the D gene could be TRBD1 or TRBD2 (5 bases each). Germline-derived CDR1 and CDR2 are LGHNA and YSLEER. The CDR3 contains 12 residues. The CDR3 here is CAISQDFGAEVF. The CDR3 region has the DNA TGCGCCATCAGCCAAGATTTCGGGGCGGAGGTCTTC.

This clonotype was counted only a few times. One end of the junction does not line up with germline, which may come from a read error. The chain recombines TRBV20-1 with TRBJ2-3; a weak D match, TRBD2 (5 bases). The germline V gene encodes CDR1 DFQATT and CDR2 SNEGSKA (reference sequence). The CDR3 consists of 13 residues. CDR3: CSARRPSTDTHYF. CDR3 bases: TGCAGTGCTAGGAGGCCTAGCACAGATACGCATTATTTT.

CDR3 amino acids: CASSSSLAGVADTQYF. CDR3 coding DNA: TGTGCCAGCAGCTCCTCTCTAGCGGGAGTTGCAGATACGCAGTATTTT. The chain employs TRBV13 and TRBJ2-3, with 10 bases matching TRBD2. The CDR3 totals 16 residues. CDR1 and CDR2 (germline): PRHDT, FYEKMQ (reference sequence). V dropped 4 bases and J dropped 4; count of bases not matched to a gene: 8.

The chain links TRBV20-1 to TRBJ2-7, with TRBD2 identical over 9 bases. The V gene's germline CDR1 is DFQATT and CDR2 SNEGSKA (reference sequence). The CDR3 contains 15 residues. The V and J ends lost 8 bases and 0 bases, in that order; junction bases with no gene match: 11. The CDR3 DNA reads TGCAGTCTATCCCAATTAGCGGGAGCCTCCTACGAGCAGTACTTC. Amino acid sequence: CSLSQLAGASYEQYF.

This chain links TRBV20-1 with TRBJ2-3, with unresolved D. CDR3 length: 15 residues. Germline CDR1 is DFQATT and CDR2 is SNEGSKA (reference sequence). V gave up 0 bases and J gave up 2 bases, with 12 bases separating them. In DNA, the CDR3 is TGCAGTGCTAGAGATCGGAGCCTAGACACAGATACGCAGTATTTT. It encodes CSARDRSLDTDTQYF.